The TCR beta chain described here comes from a study of blood T cell repertoires in COVID-19. Study as a whole: Acute and convalescent COVID-19 specimens originated in the United States, Italy and Spain. Nucleic acid was either cDNA or gDNA, and it came from T cells, B-cell-depleted T cells, or PBMCs.

Trimming shortened V by 0 bases and J by 6 bases, and 18 bases separated the two germline ends. This CDR3 comprises 17 residues. The V gene's germline CDR1 is ENHRY and CDR2 SYGVKD. In the authors' methods: For nucleated cells, counts were estimated from reference gene primer amplification. TCRdb's table, derived via immunoSEQ multiplex PCR, lists solely in-frame clones and lacks some. The DNA gave D and trimming, while V, J and clone size come from that table. Of around 150,000 clones in the sample, about four fifths are singletons; the top ten hold less than 2.5%. The sequenced sample consisted of peripheral blood. The chain uses TRBV10-3 and TRBJ1-5; possible D gene TRBD1, 5 bases. The sequence was collected from a man between 70 and 80 years old with acute or convalescent COVID-19. The CDR3 bases are TGTGCCATCAGTGAGTCTATCGGACCTGTTAGGGGTCAGCCCCAGCATTTT. Residues: CAISESIGPVRGQPQHF.